Included here is one TCR beta chain sequence, with context. Its antigen is unknown. Relative to the germline gene, one junction end is altered; a read error may explain this. The data were taken from a study of T cell repertoires in cytomegalovirus infection (dated by TCRdb to about 2019). Regarding the research as a whole: Recently identified HLA-C-restricted CMV epitopes, whose presentation resists viral immunomodulation, were targeted by peptide stimulations together with well-studied HLA-B-restricted epitopes. Donor HLA type was relevant to the analysis, as public TCR beta signatures indicated carriage of CMV infection together with the matching HLA type.

The germline V gene sets CDR1 to MNHNS and CDR2 to SASEGT. CDR3 length: 15 amino acids, cysteine to phenylalanine. Of the read, only the CDR3 DNA is kept; its 45 bases are in frame from base 1. General findings and caveats noted by the study authors: Carriers of CMV infection plus the relevant HLA type were discriminated by the cumulative frequency of public TCR beta family members in the study cohort and in an independent approximately 360-donor cohort. The ex vivo response was dominated by HLA-C-restricted CMV-specific TCR beta clonotypes, which also provided the single most frequent clonotype in two of eight donors.

Data came from an Illumina HiSeq 1500. TCRdb's own reprocessing of the public reads used fastp at Q25 and MiXCR and kept productive beta chains. For every CDR3 protein sequence, its rows merge into one entry that carries the most common genes and DNA. For this sample the table gives approximately 280,000 distinct CDR3 sequences, of which 20% to 25% were detected only once. The ten largest account for about 20% of the sample. Read against the paper, the sample's treatment or condition label means: in vitro stimulation with specific CMV peptide epitopes to enrich CMV-specific T cells. The chain couples TRBV6-1 to TRBJ1-3, and perhaps TRBD1 as D gene, on 6 matching bases. The source was cultured PBMCs, collected from culture after CMV antigen stimulation. This clonotype originated in a human donor in good health (CMV status not recorded). Some clones in this sample may be carry-over from other donors' samples. Here is the DNA: TGTGCCAGCAGTGATGGACAGAGGAAAGAGAACACCCTATATTTT. This codes for CASSDGQRKENTLYF.